Presented here are 15 T cell receptor beta chains from one specimen sequenced in a study of cytomegalovirus exposure and HLA in healthy donors. The assay was immunoSEQ multiplex PCR, and TCRdb's table has in-frame clones only and misses some. The sample has over 200,000 clones; around 88% are singletons. The specimen sequenced was PBMCs. Source of these receptors: a woman aged 18-35 years in good health and CMV-seronegative.

The chain couples TRBV11-3 to TRBJ2-1, with 12 bases that match TRBD2. The CDR3 has 16 residues. The trim removed 2 bases at V and 8 bases at J, leaving 7 bases unmatched. The germline V gene encodes CDR1 SGHNT and CDR2 YENEEA. CDR3 sequence reads: CASSLTLAGGYDEQFF. In nucleotides, the CDR3 is TGTGCCAGCAGCTTAACGCTAGCGGGAGGGTATGATGAGCAGTTCTTC. The complete variable domain, with remaining parts taken from reference TRBV11-3 and TRBJ2-1, reads EAGVVQSPRYKIIEKKQPVAFWCNPISGHNTLYWYLQNLGQGPELLIRYENEEAVDDSQLPKDRFSAERLKGVDSTLKIQPAELGDSAVYLCASSLTLAGGYDEQFFGPGTRLTVL.

This chain joins TRBV11-2 and TRBJ1-4, with D tentatively TRBD1 (6 bases). Germline assignment: CDR1 SGHAT and CDR2 FQNNGV. This CDR3 has 18 amino acids. The V and J ends lost 7 bases and 0 bases respectively, with 21 bases between them. CDR3 DNA sequence: TGTGCCAGCACCTACGGGCGGACAGCCCTCGCAACTAATGAAAAACTGTTTTTT. Amino acids: CASTYGRTALATNEKLFF.

J is TRBJ1-1 and V is TRBV5-6, with no clear D. V was cut by 0 bases and J by 5 bases, with 17 bases left in between. The V gene's germline CDR1 is SGHDT and CDR2 YYEEEE. The CDR3 is 16 residues long. The CDR3 sequence: CASSLAGTSRGTEAFF. In nucleotides, the CDR3 is TGTGCCAGCAGCTTGGCCGGCACATCCAGAGGTACTGAAGCTTTCTTT.

This sequence joins TRBV5-1 and TRBJ2-3, with 10 bases fitting TRBD2. V shed 4 bases, J shed 0 bases, and the junction held 2 bases outside the gene matches. The germline V gene has CDR1 SGHRS and CDR2 YFSETQ. This CDR3 contains 15 residues. The CDR3 DNA reads TGCGCCAGCAGCAAACTAGCGGGAAGCACAGATACGCAGTATTTT. Its protein is CASSKLAGSTDTQYF.

The rearrangement joins TRBV5-1 to TRBJ1-1; D might be TRBD1 (5 bases). The V and J ends lost 4 bases and 4 bases respectively, with 14 bases between them. The CDR3 runs to 14 residues. Per the germline V gene, CDR1 is SGHRS and CDR2 is YFSETQ. The DNA for the CDR3 is TGCGCCAGCAGCCAACAGGCGGGGAGCACTGAAGCTTTCTTT. Its protein product is CASSQQAGSTEAFF.

The chain is built from TRBV4-2 and TRBJ2-1; 11 bases fit TRBD2. The CDR3 is 16 amino acids. The V and J ends lost 3 bases and 7 bases, in that order; junction bases with no gene match: 8. Germline V gene sequence: CDR1 LGHNA, CDR2 YNFKEQ. CDR3 DNA: TGTGCCAGCAGCCAGACTAGCGGGACCTCAGGGAATGAGCAGTTCTTC. It specifies CASSQTSGTSGNEQFF.

V gene TRBV14 combines with J gene TRBJ2-5; D not certain. Germline V CDR1 and CDR2: SGHDN, FVKESK. This CDR3 contains 17 residues. V lost 0 bases and J 0 bases, leaving 14 bases between the germline ends. The CDR3 DNA reads as TGTGCCAGCAGCCAAGAGGCCGCTGATGCCTACCAAGAGACCCAGTACTTC. This encodes CASSQEAADAYQETQYF.

The chain uses TRBV4-3 and TRBJ2-7; 11 nucleotides match TRBD2. There are 15 residues in the CDR3. Germline CDR1 reads LGHNA; CDR2 reads YSLEER. The junction had 0 bases not matched to a gene; V was cut back by 0 bases and J by 2 bases. Written as DNA, the CDR3 is TGCGCCAGCAGCCAAGAACTAGCGGGGGCCTACGAGCAGTACTTC. Protein sequence: CASSQELAGAYEQYF.

V usage is TRBV6-1 and J usage is TRBJ1-2; 9 positions agree with TRBD1. V was pared by 1 base and J by 6 bases, with 9 bases of the junction left unmatched. Germline-derived CDR1 and CDR2 are MNHNS and SASEGT. The CDR3 totals 16 residues. The DNA of the CDR3 is TGTGCCAGCAGTGAAGATCCGGGACAGGGAGGGCATGGCTACACCTTC. Translation: CASSEDPGQGGHGYTF.

This clone was found a few times. The V call is TRBV5-4, the J call TRBJ2-7; 12 bases agree with TRBD2. V gave up 0 bases and J gave up 7 bases; unmatched junction bases: 5. The CDR3 extends over 15 amino acids. Germline CDR1 SGHNT, CDR2 YYREEE (reference sequence). CDR3 in DNA: TGTGCCAGCAGCTTGGGACTAGCGGGAGCAGGGGAGCAGTACTTC. Its protein is CASSLGLAGAGEQYF.

V gene TRBV7-2 combines with J gene TRBJ1-1; D unresolved. Germline CDR1 and CDR2: SGHTA and FQGNSA. Between the trimmed V and J ends, which lost 8 bases and 0 bases, there was a span of 13 bases. The CDR3 loop spans 14 amino acids. The DNA for the CDR3 is TGTGCCAGCGCACAAGACATCATGAACACTGAAGCTTTCTTT. As protein: CASAQDIMNTEAFF.

The chain recombines TRBV25-1 with TRBJ1-2, with a tentative D call TRBD1 (6 bases). Germline V gene data show CDR1 as MGHDK and CDR2 as SYGVNS. Trimming pared 6 bases from V and 2 bases from J, leaving 10 bases between. The CDR3 is 13 amino acids. The CDR3 sequence: CASRKTGNYGYTF. CDR3 nucleotides: TGTGCCAGCAGAAAGACAGGCAACTATGGCTACACCTTC.

The rearrangement joins TRBV7-2 to TRBJ1-2, with 7 bases fitting TRBD1. Per germline, CDR1 SGHTA and CDR2 FQGNSA. With V trimmed by 5 bases and J by 8 bases, 8 bases remained unmatched. This CDR3 spans 13 amino acids. In DNA form, the CDR3 reads TGTGCCAGCAGCCCAGCGACAGGGACCGGCTACACCTTC. It codes for CASSPATGTGYTF.

V usage is TRBV7-2 and J usage is TRBJ2-7, with 7 bases matching TRBD1. Trimming took 5 bases from V and 0 from J; bases not matched to a gene: 19. The CDR3 is 19 residues long. Germline V gene sequence: CDR1 SGHTA, CDR2 FQGNSA. CDR3 sequence (DNA): TGTGCCAGCAGCCCTCGGGACAGAAGGGTGAGGGCTAGCTCCTACGAGCAGTACTTC. Translation: CASSPRDRRVRASSYEQYF. Based on the CDR3 plus reference TRBV7-2 and TRBJ2-7, the full variable domain is GAGVSQSPSNKVTEKGKDVELRCDPISGHTALYWYRQSLGQGLEFLIYFQGNSAPDKSGLPSDRFSAERTGGSVSTLTIQRTQQEDSAVYLCASSPRDRRVRASSYEQYFGPGTRLTVT.

The V and J genes are TRBV11-2 and TRBJ1-3; unclear D gene. The germline V gene encodes CDR1 SGHAT and CDR2 FQNNGV. The CDR3 has 16 residues. Trimming pared 0 bases from V and 0 bases from J, leaving 9 bases between. The CDR3 sequence is CASSLDRSSSGNTIYF. The CDR3 DNA reads TGTGCCAGCAGCTTAGACAGGTCCTCCTCTGGAAACACCATATATTTT.